The 27 T cell receptor beta chains below all came from one sample that was sequenced in a study of blood T cell repertoires in COVID-19 (dated by TCRdb to the early 2020s). Libraries were constructed by the immunoSEQ multiplex PCR assay. The immuneACCESS repertoire file appears here via TCRdb, limited to in-frame rearrangements. These files lack a portion of the clones; in checked studies, under half of the deficit traces to unresolved V genes, and the cause of the others is not known. The sample table shows about 28,000 clones, and 65% to 90% are seen once. Clones ranked in the top ten supply about 25% of the sample. Sample: peripheral blood. Source of these receptors: a human donor in a cohort sampled during active COVID-19.

The rearrangement joins TRBV4-3 to TRBJ1-1; the D gene is possibly TRBD1 (5 bases). V was clipped by 8 bases and J by 4 bases, with 14 bases between them. The germline gives CDR1 LGHNA, CDR2 YSLEER. CDR3 length equals 13 residues. The CDR3: CASCGGVGTEAFF. The DNA for the CDR3 is TGCGCCAGCTGCGGGGGGGTTGGCACTGAAGCTTTCTTT.

This clone has more than one count but fewer than ten. V usage is TRBV4-2 and J usage is TRBJ1-6; D might be TRBD1 (5 bases). The V gene lost 3 bases and the J gene lost 5 bases, with 5 bases spanning the gap. The CDR3 runs to 13 residues. Germline V lookup: CDR1 LGHNA, CDR2 YNFKEQ. The CDR3 coding sequence is TGTGCCAGCAGCCAGGGGCATAATTCACCCCTCCACTTT. It encodes CASSQGHNSPLHF.

This chain connects TRBV10-3 to TRBJ2-5, with D uncertain. The CDR3 is 12 residues long. Deletions cut 3 bases from V and 4 bases from J, with 6 bases between. Germline V gene lookup returns CDR1 ENHRY and CDR2 SYGVKD. This CDR3 is CAISDIAETQYF. As DNA, the CDR3 is TGTGCCATCAGTGACATAGCAGAGACCCAGTACTTC.

J is TRBJ2-3 and V is TRBV19; a weak D match, TRBD1 (6 bases). V was shortened by 2 bases and J by 4 bases, with 10 bases between the two germline ends. The germline CDR1 and CDR2 sequences are LNHDA and SQIVND (reference sequence). CDR3 length: 14 amino acids. The DNA for the CDR3 is TGTGCCAGTAGTATACTACCAGGGGCAGATACGCAGTATTTT. It encodes CASSILPGADTQYF.

V gene TRBV7-8 combines with J gene TRBJ2-3; 11 nucleotides match TRBD2. This CDR3 is built from 17 residues. Germline trimming cut 5 bases from V and 4 bases from J; bases unmatched to any gene: 11. CDR1 SGHVS and CDR2 FQNEAQ come from the germline V gene. This CDR3 reads CASSPRLAGGGADTQYF. The DNA of the CDR3 is TGTGCCAGCAGCCCCCGGCTAGCGGGGGGCGGTGCAGATACGCAGTATTTT.

The chain recombines TRBV11-2 with TRBJ2-1; D gene unclear. V gave up 4 bases and J gave up 10 bases, with 5 bases separating them. In germline, CDR1 is SGHAT, CDR2 FQNNGV. The CDR3 length is 10 residues. The CDR3 spells CASSSVEQFF. CDR3 nucleotide sequence: TGTGCCAGCAGCTCCGTGGAGCAGTTCTTC.

The genes are TRBV4-1 and TRBJ1-3; D is unclear. The germline V and J ends were trimmed by 0 bases and 0 bases, with 12 bases remaining between them. Germline V gives CDR1 MGHRA, CDR2 YSYEKL. The CDR3 runs 17 residues. The CDR3, as DNA: TGCGCCAGCAGCCAAGATAGAGGCGGGTCCTCTGGAAACACCATATATTTT. It translates to CASSQDRGGSSGNTIYF.

CDR3 in DNA: TGTGCCAGCAGCTTAGGGGGACAGGGAACCGAGACCCAGTACTTC. This gives the protein CASSLGGQGTETQYF. This chain links TRBV7-2 with TRBJ2-5; 9 positions match TRBD1. The ends lost 1 base at V and 5 bases at J; junction bases unmatched: 5. Per the germline V gene, CDR1 is SGHTA and CDR2 is FQGNSA. The CDR3 covers 15 residues.

This chain uses TRBV6-5 with TRBJ2-7, with D maybe TRBD2 (7 bases). The CDR3 contains 15 residues. V was trimmed by 4 bases and J by 4 bases, leaving 17 bases between them. Germline CDR1 and CDR2: MNHEY and SVGAGI. CDR3 residues: CASSWGRGLSYEQYF. The CDR3 coding sequence is TGTGCCAGCAGTTGGGGGCGGGGGTTATCTTACGAGCAGTACTTC.

This clone came up once. The rearrangement joins TRBV19 to TRBJ2-2; 7 positions match TRBD1. Trimming took 4 bases from V and 0 from J; bases not matched to a gene: 8. The CDR3 covers 17 residues. Germline values: CDR1 LNHDA, CDR2 SQIVND (reference sequence). The CDR3 spells CASSKEKGATNTGELFF. For the CDR3, the DNA is TGTGCCAGTAGTAAAGAAAAGGGGGCAACGAACACCGGGGAGCTGTTTTTT.

There are a few counts of this clone. The chain employs TRBV6-6 and TRBJ2-2; possible D gene TRBD1, 6 bases. The CDR3 sequence is 16 residues long. Germline assignment: CDR1 MNHNY and CDR2 SVGAGI (reference sequence). Trimming shortened V by 2 bases and J by 7 bases, and 17 bases separated the two germline ends. The CDR3 is CASSYATTGQGGELFF. In nucleotides, the CDR3 is TGTGCCAGCAGTTACGCAACGACAGGTCAGGGCGGGGAGCTGTTTTTT.

The chain recombines TRBV19 with TRBJ2-1; TRBD2 matches at 10 bases. V was clipped by 3 bases and J by 3 bases; unmatched bases: 8. Germline CDR1 reads LNHDA; CDR2 reads SQIVND (reference sequence). This CDR3 has 17 amino acids. This CDR3 reads CASSMRSSGGLYNEQFF. The CDR3 DNA reads TGTGCCAGTAGTATGAGGTCTAGCGGGGGTCTCTACAATGAGCAGTTCTTC. The variable domain in full, with the rest retrieved from reference TRBV19 and TRBJ2-1, is DGGITQSPKYLFRKEGQNVTLSCEQNLNHDAMYWYRQDPGQGLRLIYYSQIVNDFQKGDIAEGYSVSREKKESFPLTVTSAQKNPTAFYLCASSMRSSGGLYNEQFFGPGTRLTVL.

This clone was counted a single time. The chain recombines TRBV2 with TRBJ2-5; D might be TRBD2 (7 bases). The germline V gene has CDR1 SNHLY and CDR2 FYNNEI. CDR3 size: 15 residues. Trimming left V 11 bases short and J 1 base short, with 20 bases between. The CDR3 loop reads CAASGAGDFQETQYF. The CDR3 coding sequence is TGTGCCGCCTCGGGGGCGGGGGATTTCCAAGAGACCCAGTACTTC.

The chain employs TRBV2 and TRBJ2-1, with 8 bases identical to TRBD1. The CDR3 is 15 residues long. The germline CDR1 and CDR2 sequences are SNHLY and FYNNEI. V dropped 7 bases and J dropped 10; count of bases not matched to a gene: 15. The CDR3 nucleotides read TGTGCCAGCACCCCCTTAGGACAGGGCCGACGAGAGCAGTTCTTC. Protein: CASTPLGQGRREQFF.

This chain connects TRBV20-1 to TRBJ2-1; D uncertain. The germline V gene encodes CDR1 DFQATT and CDR2 SNEGSKA (reference sequence). This CDR3 has 11 amino acids. The V end was cut by 8 bases, the J end by 12 bases, with 17 bases between. CDR3 sequence reads: CSTSAVGGQFF. The CDR3 bases are TGCAGTACCTCGGCGGTCGGCGGGCAGTTCTTC.

The chain uses TRBV18 and TRBJ2-3; D not resolved. The CDR3 is 19 residues long. Trimming removed 6 bases from V and 3 bases from J, with 28 bases in between. In germline, CDR1 is KGHSH, CDR2 LQKENI. The CDR3 protein is CASSQTFALDRGKTDTQYF. The CDR3 nucleotides read TGTGCCAGCTCCCAAACCTTCGCCCTAGATCGTGGAAAGACAGATACGCAGTATTTT.

This sequence joins TRBV10-3 and TRBJ2-7; 7 bases match TRBD1. Germline CDR1 ENHRY, CDR2 SYGVKD. This CDR3 has 14 amino acids. J was trimmed by 5 bases and V by 9 bases; bases with no gene match: 13. The chain's CDR3 is CAIKGTASIDEQYF. The CDR3 bases are TGTGCCATAAAGGGGACAGCCTCGATCGACGAGCAGTACTTC.

V and J are TRBV30 and TRBJ1-5, with TRBD1 as a possible D gene (5 bases). Germline CDR1 reads GTSNPN; CDR2 reads SVGIG (reference sequence). CDR3 length equals 13 residues. Trimming stripped 2 bases from V and 7 bases from J, with 12 bases between. CDR3 in amino acids: CAWSRGEGQPQHF. The DNA for the CDR3 is TGTGCCTGGAGTAGAGGGGAGGGCCAGCCCCAGCATTTT.

The chain links TRBV11-2 to TRBJ1-1, with TRBD1 matching 8 bases. J lost 10 bases, V lost 5 bases, and 21 bases had no gene match. The CDR3 is 17 amino acids. Germline CDR1 reads SGHAT; CDR2 reads FQNNGV. The CDR3 bases are TGTGCCAGCAGCCCTACAACCAGGGGGCGCGGGTCCCTCCGAGCTTTCTTT. It encodes CASSPTTRGRGSLRAFF.

Concerning this clone: Compared with germline, one end of the junction differs, possibly owing to a read error. The chain links TRBV27 to TRBJ1-2, with TRBD1 matching 9 bases. Germline CDR1 MNHEY, CDR2 SMNVEV (reference sequence). The CDR3 covers 17 residues. The CDR3 region is CATSPTTGTGFSYGYTF. CDR3 DNA: TGTGCCACCAGTCCTACCACCGGGACAGGGTTTTCGTATGGCTACACCTTC.

The gene calls are TRBV19 and TRBJ1-4; D is undetermined. Between the trimmed V and J ends, which lost 5 bases and 5 bases, there was a span of 15 bases. This CDR3 comprises 15 residues. Germline V lookup: CDR1 LNHDA, CDR2 SQIVND (reference sequence). This CDR3 reads CASSSIGGKNEKLFF. In nucleotides, the CDR3 is TGTGCCAGTAGTTCTATAGGAGGGAAGAATGAAAAACTGTTTTTT.

The chain carries TRBV6-6 and TRBJ1-6; 7 nucleotides line up with TRBD1. V lost 7 bases and J lost 7; bases outside the gene matches: 7. CDR3 length equals 14 residues. CDR1 is MNHNY, CDR2 SVGAGI, per germline (reference sequence). CDR3 region: CASNRQGGNSPLHF. CDR3 nucleotides: TGTGCCAGCAATAGACAGGGAGGAAATTCACCCCTCCACTTT.

The chain is built from TRBV3-1 (or the pseudogene TRBV3-2) and TRBJ2-5, with 11 bases fitting TRBD2. This CDR3 contains 17 residues. Germline V gene lookup returns CDR1 LGHDT and CDR2 YNNKEL (reference sequence). V gave up 4 bases and J gave up 7 bases; unmatched junction bases: 14. The CDR3 nucleotides are TGTGCCAGCAGCCTCCGACTTAGCGGGGGGGCCCGTTGGACCCAGTACTTC. The encoded protein is CASSLRLSGGARWTQYF.

This clone came up a few times. V gene TRBV19 combines with J gene TRBJ1-1, with 7 bases matching TRBD1. Germline lookup yields CDR1 LNHDA and CDR2 SQIVND (reference sequence). With V trimmed by 7 bases and J by 3 bases, 8 bases remained unmatched. The CDR3 is 14 residues long. The CDR3 here is CASNRGLADTEAFF. CDR3 nucleotide sequence: TGTGCCAGTAATAGGGGGCTTGCAGACACTGAAGCTTTCTTT. The full variable domain, with the rest looked up from reference TRBV19 and TRBJ1-1, is DGGITQSPKYLFRKEGQNVTLSCEQNLNHDAMYWYRQDPGQGLRLIYYSQIVNDFQKGDIAEGYSVSREKKESFPLTVTSAQKNPTAFYLCASNRGLADTEAFFGQGTRLTVV.

This chain links TRBV27 with TRBJ2-7; D is unresolved. In germline, CDR1 is MNHEY, CDR2 SMNVEV (reference sequence). The CDR3 totals 13 residues. V shed 3 bases and J shed 7 bases, with 13 bases lying between them. The CDR3 coding sequence is TGTGCCAGCAGTTTCTCTAGTTTTCGAGAGCAGTACTTC. It is translated as CASSFSSFREQYF.

The chain couples TRBV7-9 to TRBJ1-4; D is possibly TRBD1 (5 bases). The CDR3 length is 13 residues. Trimming pared 5 bases from V and 10 bases from J, leaving 14 bases between. Germline CDR1 is SEHNR and CDR2 is FQNEAQ (reference sequence). CDR3 DNA: TGTGCCAGCAGCGTCCCGCAGGGAGGAAAACTGTTTTTT. It specifies CASSVPQGGKLFF.

The chain joins TRBV19 to TRBJ2-2, with D hard to call. This CDR3 contains 14 residues. Trimming left V 5 bases short and J 4 bases short, with 11 bases between. The germline V gene has CDR1 LNHDA and CDR2 SQIVND (reference sequence). The CDR3 nucleotides read TGTGCCAGTAGTGGCCAGGAATTCACCGGGGAGCTGTTTTTT. Protein: CASSGQEFTGELFF. Drawing the rest from reference TRBV19 and TRBJ2-2, the complete variable domain is DGGITQSPKYLFRKEGQNVTLSCEQNLNHDAMYWYRQDPGQGLRLIYYSQIVNDFQKGDIAEGYSVSREKKESFPLTVTSAQKNPTAFYLCASSGQEFTGELFFGEGSRLTVL.